Detailed here is one TCR beta chain. This record comes from a study of blood T cells in healthy people across ages. The CDR3 length is 15 residues. Unmatched junction bases numbered 4, after V lost 6 bases and J lost 1 base. The V gene's germline CDR1 is DFQATT and CDR2 SNEGSKA (reference sequence). Sample-barcoded 5' priming and a J-beta primer mix drove a second PCR of roughly 6 to 12 cycles. TCRdb reanalysed the 5' RACE reads using MiXCR and keeps one entry per CDR3 protein. The sample comprises around 1,500,000 distinct CDR3 sequences, 42% of which are singletons, and under 8% rests with the top ten.

Sequences were obtained from blood. The rearrangement uses TRBV20-1 and TRBJ2-2, with 11 bases identical to TRBD1. The receptor comes from a young woman in good health. The DNA for the CDR3 is TGCAGTGCGCGGACAGGGGGCTGGAACACCGGGGAGCTGTTTTTT. Its protein product is CSARTGGWNTGELFF.